The 2 T cell receptor beta chains reported below all come from one sample, sequenced in a study of T cell responses to AZD1222 COVID-19 vaccine. Libraries were prepared by immunoSEQ multiplex PCR; TCRdb keeps only in-frame clonotypes and omits some of them. There are 100,000 to 120,000 clones in the sample; around 84% occur only once, and 3% to 3.5% lies in the top ten. The input for sequencing was peripheral blood, taken on day 0 of AZD1222 vaccination. Receptors originate from an adult in good health.

The chain links TRBV19 to TRBJ1-2; 11 positions match TRBD1. The V gene's germline CDR1 is LNHDA and CDR2 SQIVND (reference sequence). Trimming took 5 bases from V and 3 from J; bases not matched to a gene: 5. This CDR3 region has 15 residues. CDR3 nucleotide sequence: TGTGCCAGTAGTGCGGCGGACAGGGGGCACTATGGCTACACCTTC. The encoded protein is CASSAADRGHYGYTF.

This sequence joins TRBV11-2 and TRBJ1-1; D gene ambiguous. CDR1 and CDR2 (germline): SGHAT, FQNNGV. The length of the CDR3 is 15 residues. Trimming removed 5 bases at V and 4 bases at J, with 17 bases between. CDR3 residues: CASSPLAGGSTEAFF. For the CDR3, the DNA is TGTGCCAGCAGCCCACTCGCAGGAGGAAGCACTGAAGCTTTCTTT.